These 5 T cell receptor beta chains were sequenced from one sample in a study of blood T cell repertoires in COVID-19. Using immunoSEQ multiplex PCR, the repertoire was profiled, and TCRdb retains in-frame clones only, with some absent. The sample holds some 190,000 clones, 65% to 80% seen once. Material for sequencing was PBMCs or T cells enriched from blood (not recorded which). The source is a woman in her forties or fifties with acute COVID-19.

This clone was recorded once. V usage is TRBV5-5 and J usage is TRBJ2-5; the match to TRBD1 covers 7 bases. Germline lookup yields CDR1 SGHKS and CDR2 YYEKEE (reference sequence). Trimming cost V 0 bases and J 1 base; bases outside gene matches: 9. CDR3 length: 17 residues. The CDR3 loop is CASSLETWTGFQETQYF. The CDR3 bases are TGTGCCAGCAGCTTGGAAACCTGGACAGGCTTCCAAGAGACCCAGTACTTC.

The chain combines TRBV3-1 (or the pseudogene TRBV3-2) with TRBJ2-1; 7 bases line up with TRBD1. After removal of 4 bases from V and 2 bases from J, the junction contained 5 bases not matched to a gene. In germline, CDR1 is LGHDT, CDR2 YNNKEL (reference sequence). The CDR3 has 15 amino acids. The CDR3 DNA sequence: TGTGCCAGCAGCCCTGACAGGGCCCCCTACAATGAGCAGTTCTTC. It translates to CASSPDRAPYNEQFF.

The rearrangement links TRBV13 to TRBJ2-1, with 9 bases matching TRBD1. After removal of 5 bases from V and 5 bases from J, the junction contained 4 bases not matched to a gene. This CDR3 region has 14 residues. Germline lookup yields CDR1 PRHDT and CDR2 FYEKMQ (reference sequence). As DNA, the CDR3 is TGTGCCAGCAGCACGGGACAGGGCCACAATGAGCAGTTCTTC. This gives the protein CASSTGQGHNEQFF.

The V and J genes are TRBV11-2 and TRBJ1-4; 8 bases are shared with TRBD1. The germline V gene has CDR1 SGHAT and CDR2 FQNNGV. V lost 6 bases to trimming and J lost 5 bases; unmatched junction nucleotides: 11. CDR3 length: 16 residues. The CDR3: CASRPYPGQVNEKLFF. CDR3 DNA: TGTGCCAGCAGGCCCTACCCGGGACAGGTGAATGAAAAACTGTTTTTT.

The rearrangement joins TRBV2 to TRBJ1-3; D is perhaps TRBD1 (5 bases). Germline V CDR1 and CDR2: SNHLY, FYNNEI. Trimming took off 1 base at V and 8 bases at J, with 12 bases between the two ends. The CDR3 spans 14 residues. CDR3 residues: CASSEGRQGHTIYF. Written as DNA, the CDR3 is TGTGCCAGCAGTGAAGGACGGCAGGGCCACACCATATATTTT.